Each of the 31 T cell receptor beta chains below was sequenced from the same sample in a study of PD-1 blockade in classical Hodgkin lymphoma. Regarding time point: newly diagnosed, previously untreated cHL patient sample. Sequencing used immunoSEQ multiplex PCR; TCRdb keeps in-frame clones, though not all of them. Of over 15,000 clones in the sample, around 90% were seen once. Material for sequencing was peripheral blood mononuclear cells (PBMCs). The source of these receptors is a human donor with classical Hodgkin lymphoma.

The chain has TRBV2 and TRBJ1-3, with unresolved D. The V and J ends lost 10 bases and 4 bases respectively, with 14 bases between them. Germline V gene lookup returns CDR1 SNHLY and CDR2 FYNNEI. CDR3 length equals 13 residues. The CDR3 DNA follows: TGTGCCACCAGCCCCCGGGTCGGAAACACCATATATTTT. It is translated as CATSPRVGNTIYF. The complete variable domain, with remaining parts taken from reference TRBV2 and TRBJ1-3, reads EPEVTQTPSHQVTQMGQEVILRCVPISNHLYFYWYRQILGQKVEFLVSFYNNEISEKSEIFDDQFSVERPDGSNFTLKIRSTKLEDSAMYFCATSPRVGNTIYFGEGSWLTVV.

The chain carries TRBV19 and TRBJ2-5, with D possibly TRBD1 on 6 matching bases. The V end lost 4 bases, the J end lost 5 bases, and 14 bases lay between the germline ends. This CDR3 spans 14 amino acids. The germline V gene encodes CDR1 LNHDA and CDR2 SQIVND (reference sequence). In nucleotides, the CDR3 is TGTGCCAGTAGTAACCCAGGGGATAGGGAGACCCAGTACTTC. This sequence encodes CASSNPGDRETQYF.

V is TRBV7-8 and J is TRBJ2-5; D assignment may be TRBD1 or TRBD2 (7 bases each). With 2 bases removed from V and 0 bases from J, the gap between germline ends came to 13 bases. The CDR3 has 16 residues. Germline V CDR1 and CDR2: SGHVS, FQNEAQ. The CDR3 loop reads CASSLRQGGYQETQYF. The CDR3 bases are TGTGCCAGCAGCTTAAGGCAGGGGGGGTACCAAGAGACCCAGTACTTC.

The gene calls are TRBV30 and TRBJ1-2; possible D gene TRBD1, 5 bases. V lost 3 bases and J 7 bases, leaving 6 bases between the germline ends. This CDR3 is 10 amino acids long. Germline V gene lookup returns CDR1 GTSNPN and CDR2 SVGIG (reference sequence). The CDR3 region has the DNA TGTGCCTGGAGGAGGGGTGGCTACACCTTC. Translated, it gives CAWRRGGYTF.

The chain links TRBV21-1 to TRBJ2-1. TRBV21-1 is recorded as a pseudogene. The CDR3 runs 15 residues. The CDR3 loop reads CASSKVQSSYNEQFF. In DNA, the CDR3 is TGTGCCAGCAGCAAAGTGCAGAGCTCCTACAATGAGCAGTTCTTC.

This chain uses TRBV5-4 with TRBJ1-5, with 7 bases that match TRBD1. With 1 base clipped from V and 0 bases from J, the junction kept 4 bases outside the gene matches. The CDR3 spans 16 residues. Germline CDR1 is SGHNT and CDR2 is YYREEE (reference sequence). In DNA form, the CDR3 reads TGTGCCAGCAGCTTGAGAGGGGGCAATAGCAATCAGCCCCAGCATTTT. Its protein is CASSLRGGNSNQPQHF.

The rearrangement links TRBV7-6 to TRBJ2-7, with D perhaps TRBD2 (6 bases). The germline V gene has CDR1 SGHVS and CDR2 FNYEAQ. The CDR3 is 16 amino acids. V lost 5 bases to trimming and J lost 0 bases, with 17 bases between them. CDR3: CASSQSRDWGSYEQYF. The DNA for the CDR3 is TGTGCCAGCAGCCAGAGTAGGGACTGGGGCTCCTACGAGCAGTACTTC.

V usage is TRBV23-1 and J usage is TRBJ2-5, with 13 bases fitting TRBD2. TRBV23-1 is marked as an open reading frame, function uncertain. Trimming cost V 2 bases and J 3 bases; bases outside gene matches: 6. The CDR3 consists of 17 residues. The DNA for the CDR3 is TGCGCCAGCAGTCAAAAGTGGACTAGCGGGAGAAAAGAGACCCAGTACTTC. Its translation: CASSQKWTSGRKETQYF.

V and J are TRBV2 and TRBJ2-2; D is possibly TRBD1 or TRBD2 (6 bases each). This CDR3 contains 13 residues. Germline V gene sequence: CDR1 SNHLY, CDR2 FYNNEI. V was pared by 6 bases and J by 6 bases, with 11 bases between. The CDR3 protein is CASRRGEAGELFF. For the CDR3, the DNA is TGTGCCAGCAGGAGGGGGGAAGCCGGGGAGCTGTTTTTT.

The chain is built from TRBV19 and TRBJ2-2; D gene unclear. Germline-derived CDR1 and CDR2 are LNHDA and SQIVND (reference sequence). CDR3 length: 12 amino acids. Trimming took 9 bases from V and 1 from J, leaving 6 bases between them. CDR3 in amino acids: CARLKNTGELFF. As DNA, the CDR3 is TGTGCCAGGTTAAAGAACACCGGGGAGCTGTTTTTT.

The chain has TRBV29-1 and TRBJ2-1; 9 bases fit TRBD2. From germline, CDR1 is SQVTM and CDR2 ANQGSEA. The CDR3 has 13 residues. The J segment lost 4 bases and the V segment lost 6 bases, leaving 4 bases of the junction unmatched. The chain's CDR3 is CSVRTSAYNEQFF. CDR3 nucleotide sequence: TGCAGCGTAAGGACTAGCGCTTACAATGAGCAGTTCTTC.

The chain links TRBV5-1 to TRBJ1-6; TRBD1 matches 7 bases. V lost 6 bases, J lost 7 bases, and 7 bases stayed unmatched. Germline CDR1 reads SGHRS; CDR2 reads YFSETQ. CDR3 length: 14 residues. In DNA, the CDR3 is TGCGCCAGCACCCCGGGACAGTCAAATTCACCCCTCCACTTT. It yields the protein CASTPGQSNSPLHF.

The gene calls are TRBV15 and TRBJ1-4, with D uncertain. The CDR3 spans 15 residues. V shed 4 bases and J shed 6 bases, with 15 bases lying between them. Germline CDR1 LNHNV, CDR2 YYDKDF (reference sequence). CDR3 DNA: TGTGCCACCAGCATCAATTCCCCCGAATATGAAAAACTGTTTTTT. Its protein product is CATSINSPEYEKLFF.

The CDR3 sequence is CASSPRTGEETQYF. Written as DNA, the CDR3 is TGTGCCAGCAGCCCCCGGACAGGGGAAGAGACCCAGTACTTC. This chain connects TRBV9 to TRBJ2-5, with TRBD1 matching 9 bases. Germline loops: CDR1 SGDLS, CDR2 YYNGEE. The ends lost 4 bases at V and 3 bases at J; junction bases unmatched: 4. CDR3 length: 14 residues. The whole variable domain, filled in from reference TRBV9 and TRBJ2-5, reads DSGVTQTPKHLITATGQRVTLRCSPRSGDLSVYWYQQSLDQGLQFLIQYYNGEERAKGNILERFSAQQFPDLHSELNLSSLELGDSALYFCASSPRTGEETQYFGPGTRLLVL.

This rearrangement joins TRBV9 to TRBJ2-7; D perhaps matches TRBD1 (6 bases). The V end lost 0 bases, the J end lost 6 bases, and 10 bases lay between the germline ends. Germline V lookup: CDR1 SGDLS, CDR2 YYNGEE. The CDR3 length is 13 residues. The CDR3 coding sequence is TGTGCCAGCAGCGTAGACGTAGGGGGCGAGCAGTACTTC. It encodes CASSVDVGGEQYF.

The CDR3 is CASSLGILAGVQNEQFF. In DNA form, the CDR3 reads TGCGCCAGCAGCTTGGGAATACTAGCGGGAGTTCAAAATGAGCAGTTCTTC. The J gene is TRBJ2-1, the V gene TRBV5-1; 11 bases match TRBD2. This CDR3 has 17 amino acids. J was trimmed by 7 bases and V by 0 bases; bases with no gene match: 9. In germline, CDR1 is SGHRS, CDR2 YFSETQ.

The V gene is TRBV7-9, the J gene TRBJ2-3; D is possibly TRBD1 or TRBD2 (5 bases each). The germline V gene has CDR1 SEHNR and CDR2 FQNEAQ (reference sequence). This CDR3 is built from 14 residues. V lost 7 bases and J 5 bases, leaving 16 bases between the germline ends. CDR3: CASTKLGVVDTQYF. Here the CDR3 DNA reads TGTGCCAGCACCAAGTTGGGGGTAGTAGATACGCAGTATTTT.

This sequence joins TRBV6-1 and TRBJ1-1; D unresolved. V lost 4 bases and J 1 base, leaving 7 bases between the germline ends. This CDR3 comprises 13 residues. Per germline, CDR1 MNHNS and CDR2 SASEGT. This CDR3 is CASSAPENTEAFF. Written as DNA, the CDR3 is TGTGCCAGCAGTGCCCCTGAGAACACTGAAGCTTTCTTT.

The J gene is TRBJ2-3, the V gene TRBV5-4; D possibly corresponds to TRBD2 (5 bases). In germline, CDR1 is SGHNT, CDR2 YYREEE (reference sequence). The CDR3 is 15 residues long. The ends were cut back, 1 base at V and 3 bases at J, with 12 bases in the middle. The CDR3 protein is CASSLQRPGTDTQYF. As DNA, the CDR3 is TGTGCCAGCAGCTTGCAGCGGCCCGGGACAGATACGCAGTATTTT.

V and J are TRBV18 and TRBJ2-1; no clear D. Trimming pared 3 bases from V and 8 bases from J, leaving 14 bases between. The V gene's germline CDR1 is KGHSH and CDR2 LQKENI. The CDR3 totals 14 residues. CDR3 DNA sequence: TGTGCCAGCTCACCGGGCGGAATGCCCCATGAGCAGTTCTTC. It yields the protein CASSPGGMPHEQFF. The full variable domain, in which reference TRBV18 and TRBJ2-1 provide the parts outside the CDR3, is NAGVMQNPRHLVRRRGQEARLRCSPMKGHSHVYWYRQLPEEGLKFMVYLQKENIIDESGMPKERFSAEFPKEGPSILRIQQVVRGDSAAYFCASSPGGMPHEQFFGPGTRLTVL.

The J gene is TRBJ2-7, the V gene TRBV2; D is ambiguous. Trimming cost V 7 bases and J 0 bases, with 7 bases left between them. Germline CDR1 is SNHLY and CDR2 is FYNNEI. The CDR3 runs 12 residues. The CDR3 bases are TGTGCCAGCACAAAGGGCTCCTACGAGCAGTACTTC. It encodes CASTKGSYEQYF.

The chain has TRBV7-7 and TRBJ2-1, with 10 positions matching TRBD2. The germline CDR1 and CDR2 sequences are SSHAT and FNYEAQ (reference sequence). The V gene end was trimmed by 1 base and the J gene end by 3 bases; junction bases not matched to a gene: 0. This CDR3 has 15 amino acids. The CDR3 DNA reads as TGTGCCAGCAGCTTAGGGACTAGCGGCTACAATGAGCAGTTCTTC. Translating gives CASSLGTSGYNEQFF.

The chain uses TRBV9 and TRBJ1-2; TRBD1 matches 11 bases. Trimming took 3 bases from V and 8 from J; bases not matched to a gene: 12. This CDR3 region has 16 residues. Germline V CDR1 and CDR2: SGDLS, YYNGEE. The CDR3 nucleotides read TGTGCCAGCAGCGAGGCGGCGGGACAGGGGGTTTCAGGCTACACCTTC. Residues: CASSEAAGQGVSGYTF.

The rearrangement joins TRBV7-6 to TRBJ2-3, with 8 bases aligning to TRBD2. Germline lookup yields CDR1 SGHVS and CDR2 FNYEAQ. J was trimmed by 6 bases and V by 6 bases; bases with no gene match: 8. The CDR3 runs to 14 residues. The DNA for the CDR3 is TGTGCCAGCAGTCGGGGGGGGCGTGGGGATACGCAGTATTTT. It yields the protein CASSRGGRGDTQYF.

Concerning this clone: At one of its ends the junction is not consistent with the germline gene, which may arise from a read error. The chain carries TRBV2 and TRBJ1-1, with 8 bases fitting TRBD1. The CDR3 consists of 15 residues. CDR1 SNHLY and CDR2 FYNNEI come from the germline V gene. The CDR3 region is CASSSMDRANPEAFF. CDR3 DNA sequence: TGTGCCAGCAGTTCAATGGACAGGGCGAACCCTGAAGCTTTCTTT.

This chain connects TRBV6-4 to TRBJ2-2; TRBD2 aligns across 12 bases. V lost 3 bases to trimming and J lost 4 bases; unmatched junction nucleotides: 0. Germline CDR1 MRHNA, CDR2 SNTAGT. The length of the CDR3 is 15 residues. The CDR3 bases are TGTGCCAGCAGTGAACTAGCGGGAGGCACCGGGGAGCTGTTTTTT. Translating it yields CASSELAGGTGELFF.

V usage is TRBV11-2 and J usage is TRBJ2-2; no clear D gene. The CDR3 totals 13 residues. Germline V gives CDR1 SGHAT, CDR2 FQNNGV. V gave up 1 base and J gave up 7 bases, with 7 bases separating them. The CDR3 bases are TGTGCCAGCAGCTTAGTCGCGGACGGGGAGCTGTTTTTT. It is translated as CASSLVADGELFF.

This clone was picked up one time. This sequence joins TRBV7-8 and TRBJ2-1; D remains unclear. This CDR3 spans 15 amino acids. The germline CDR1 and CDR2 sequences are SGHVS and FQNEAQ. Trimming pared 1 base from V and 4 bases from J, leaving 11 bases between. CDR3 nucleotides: TGTGCCAGCAGCTTAGGACTTAAAGGTTACAATGAGCAGTTCTTC. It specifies CASSLGLKGYNEQFF.

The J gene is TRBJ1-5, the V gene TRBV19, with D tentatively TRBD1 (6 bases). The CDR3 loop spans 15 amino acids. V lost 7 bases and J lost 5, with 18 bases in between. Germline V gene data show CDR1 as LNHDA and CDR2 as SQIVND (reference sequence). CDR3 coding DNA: TGTGCCAGTACTGGGGGGCAGGGCTCCCATCAGCCCCAGCATTTT. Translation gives CASTGGQGSHQPQHF. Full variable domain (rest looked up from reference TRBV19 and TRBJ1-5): DGGITQSPKYLFRKEGQNVTLSCEQNLNHDAMYWYRQDPGQGLRLIYYSQIVNDFQKGDIAEGYSVSREKKESFPLTVTSAQKNPTAFYLCASTGGQGSHQPQHFGDGTRLSIL.

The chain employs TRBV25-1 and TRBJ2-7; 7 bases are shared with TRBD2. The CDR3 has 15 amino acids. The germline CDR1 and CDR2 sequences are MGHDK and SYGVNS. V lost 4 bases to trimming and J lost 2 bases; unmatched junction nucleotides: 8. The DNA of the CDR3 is TGTGCCAGCAGTGGGCGGAGTGGGGGGGCCTACGAGCAGTACTTC. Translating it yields CASSGRSGGAYEQYF.

The CDR3 spells CAWSVGTDQPQHF. CDR3 DNA sequence: TGTGCCTGGAGTGTGGGAACAGATCAGCCCCAGCATTTT. This sequence joins TRBV30 and TRBJ1-5; D unclear. Germline-derived CDR1 and CDR2 are GTSNPN and SVGIG (reference sequence). The V end lost 0 bases, the J end lost 5 bases, and 8 bases lay between the germline ends. The CDR3 has 13 residues.